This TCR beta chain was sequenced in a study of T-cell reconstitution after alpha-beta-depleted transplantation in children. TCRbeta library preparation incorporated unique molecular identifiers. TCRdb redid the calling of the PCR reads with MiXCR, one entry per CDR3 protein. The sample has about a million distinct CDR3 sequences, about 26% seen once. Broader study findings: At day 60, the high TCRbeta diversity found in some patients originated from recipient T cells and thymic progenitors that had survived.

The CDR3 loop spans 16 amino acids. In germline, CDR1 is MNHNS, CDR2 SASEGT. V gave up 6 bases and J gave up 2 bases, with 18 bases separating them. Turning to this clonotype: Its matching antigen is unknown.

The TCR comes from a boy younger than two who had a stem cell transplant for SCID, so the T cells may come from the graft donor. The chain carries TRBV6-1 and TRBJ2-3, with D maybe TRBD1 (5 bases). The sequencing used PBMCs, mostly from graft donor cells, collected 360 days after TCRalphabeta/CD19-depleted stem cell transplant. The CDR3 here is CASRPRTSHPTDTQYF. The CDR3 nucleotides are TGTGCCAGCAGACCGAGGACAAGCCATCCCACAGATACGCAGTATTTT.